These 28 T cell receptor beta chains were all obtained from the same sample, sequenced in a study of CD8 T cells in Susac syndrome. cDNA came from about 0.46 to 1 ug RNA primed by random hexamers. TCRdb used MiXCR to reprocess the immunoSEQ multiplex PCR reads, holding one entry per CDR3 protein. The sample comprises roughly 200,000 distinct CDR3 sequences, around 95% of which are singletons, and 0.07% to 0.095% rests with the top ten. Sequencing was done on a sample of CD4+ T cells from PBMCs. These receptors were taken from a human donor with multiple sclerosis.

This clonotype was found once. The CDR3 bases are TGTGCCAGCAGCTCCGCTACCCGGGGGATGAACACTGAAGCTTTCTTT. Its protein product is CASSSATRGMNTEAFF. The chain couples TRBV3-1 to TRBJ1-1, with D maybe TRBD1 (5 bases). V was shortened by 5 bases and J by 0 bases, with 16 bases between the two germline ends. Germline loops: CDR1 LGHDT, CDR2 YNNKEL (reference sequence). This CDR3 has 16 residues.

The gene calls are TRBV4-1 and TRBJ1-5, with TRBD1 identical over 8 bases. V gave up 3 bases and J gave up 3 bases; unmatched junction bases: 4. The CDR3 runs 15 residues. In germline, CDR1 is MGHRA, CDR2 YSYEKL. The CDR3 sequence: CASSQQGAHNQPQHF. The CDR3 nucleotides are TGCGCCAGCAGCCAGCAGGGGGCACACAATCAGCCCCAGCATTTT.

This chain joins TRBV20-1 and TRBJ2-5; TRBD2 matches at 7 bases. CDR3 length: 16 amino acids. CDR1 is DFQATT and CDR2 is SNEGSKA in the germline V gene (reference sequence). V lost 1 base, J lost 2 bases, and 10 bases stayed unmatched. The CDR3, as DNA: TGCAGTGCTAGAGGGGATCGCGGGGGACGTCAAGAGACCCAGTACTTC. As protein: CSARGDRGGRQETQYF.

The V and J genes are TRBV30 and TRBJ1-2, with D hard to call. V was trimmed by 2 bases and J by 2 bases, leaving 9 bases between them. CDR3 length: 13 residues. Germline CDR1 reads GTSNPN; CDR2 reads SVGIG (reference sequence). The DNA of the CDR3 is TGTGCCTGGAGTTCACAGAACAACTATGGCTACACCTTC. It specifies CAWSSQNNYGYTF.

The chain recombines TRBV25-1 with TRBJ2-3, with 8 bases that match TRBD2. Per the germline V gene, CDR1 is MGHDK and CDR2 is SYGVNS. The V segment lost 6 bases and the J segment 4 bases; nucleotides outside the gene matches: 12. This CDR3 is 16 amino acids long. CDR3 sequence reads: CASSRGLDLLADTQYF. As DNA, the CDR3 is TGTGCCAGCAGCCGGGGACTAGACCTACTCGCAGATACGCAGTATTTT.

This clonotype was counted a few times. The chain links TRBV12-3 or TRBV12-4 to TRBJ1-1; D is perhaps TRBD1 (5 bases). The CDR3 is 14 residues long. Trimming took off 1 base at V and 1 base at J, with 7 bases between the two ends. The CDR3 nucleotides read TGTGCCAGCAGTTTAGGACAGACGAACACTGAAGCTTTCTTT. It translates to CASSLGQTNTEAFF.

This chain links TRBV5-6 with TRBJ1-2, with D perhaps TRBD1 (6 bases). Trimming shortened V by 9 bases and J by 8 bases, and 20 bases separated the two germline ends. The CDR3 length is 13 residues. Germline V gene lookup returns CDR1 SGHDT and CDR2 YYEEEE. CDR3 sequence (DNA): TGTGCCACCGTCGGCAGGGGTGCGGAGGGCTACACCTTC. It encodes CATVGRGAEGYTF.

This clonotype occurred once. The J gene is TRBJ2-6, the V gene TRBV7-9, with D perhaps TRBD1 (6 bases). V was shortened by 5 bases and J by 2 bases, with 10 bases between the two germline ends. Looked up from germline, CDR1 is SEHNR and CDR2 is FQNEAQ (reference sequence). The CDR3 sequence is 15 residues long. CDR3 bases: TGTGCCAGCAGCCAACAGGGCCCTGGGGCCAACGTCCTGACTTTC. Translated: CASSQQGPGANVLTF.

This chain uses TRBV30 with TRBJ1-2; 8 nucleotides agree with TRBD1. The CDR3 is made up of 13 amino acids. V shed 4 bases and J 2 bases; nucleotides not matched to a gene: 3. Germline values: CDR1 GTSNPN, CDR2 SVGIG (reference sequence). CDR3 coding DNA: TGTGCCTGGAAGGACAGGGCCAACTATGGCTACACCTTC. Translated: CAWKDRANYGYTF.

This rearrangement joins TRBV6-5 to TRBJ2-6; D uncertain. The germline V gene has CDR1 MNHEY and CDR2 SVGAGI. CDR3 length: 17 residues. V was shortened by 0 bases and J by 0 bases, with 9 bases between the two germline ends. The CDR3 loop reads CASSYSGLNSGANVLTF. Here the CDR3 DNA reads TGTGCCAGCAGTTACTCGGGCCTCAACTCTGGGGCCAACGTCCTGACTTTC.

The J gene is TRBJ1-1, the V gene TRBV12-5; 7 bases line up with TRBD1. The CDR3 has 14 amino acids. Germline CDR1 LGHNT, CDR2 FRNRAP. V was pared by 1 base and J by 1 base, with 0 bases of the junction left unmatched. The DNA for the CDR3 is TGTGCTAGTGGTTTGGGGACAGGGAACACTGAAGCTTTCTTT. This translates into CASGLGTGNTEAFF. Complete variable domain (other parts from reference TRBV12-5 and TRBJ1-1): DARVTQTPRHKVTEMGQEVTMRCQPILGHNTVFWYRQTMMQGLELLAYFRNRAPLDDSGMPKDRFSAEMPDATLATLKIQPSEPRDSAVYFCASGLGTGNTEAFFGQGTRLTVV.

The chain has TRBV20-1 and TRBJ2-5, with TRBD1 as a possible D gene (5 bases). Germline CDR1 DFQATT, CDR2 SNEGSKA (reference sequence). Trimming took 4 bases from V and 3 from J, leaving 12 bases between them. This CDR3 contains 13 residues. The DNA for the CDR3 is TGCAGTGCTATGGACGCAGGGAAAGAGACCCAGTACTTC. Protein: CSAMDAGKETQYF.

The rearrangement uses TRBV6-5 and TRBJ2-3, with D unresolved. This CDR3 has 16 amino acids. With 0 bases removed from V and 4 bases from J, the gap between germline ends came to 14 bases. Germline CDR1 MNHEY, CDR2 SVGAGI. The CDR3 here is CASSYSRSIRADTQYF. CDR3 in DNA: TGTGCCAGCAGTTACTCCCGATCGATTAGGGCAGATACGCAGTATTTT.

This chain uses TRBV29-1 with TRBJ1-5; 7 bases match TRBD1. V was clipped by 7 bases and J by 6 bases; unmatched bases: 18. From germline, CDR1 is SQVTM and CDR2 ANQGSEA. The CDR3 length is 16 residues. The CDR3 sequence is CSGEESKDRRGQPQHF. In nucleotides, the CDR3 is TGCAGCGGGGAAGAATCGAAGGACAGGAGGGGTCAGCCCCAGCATTTT.

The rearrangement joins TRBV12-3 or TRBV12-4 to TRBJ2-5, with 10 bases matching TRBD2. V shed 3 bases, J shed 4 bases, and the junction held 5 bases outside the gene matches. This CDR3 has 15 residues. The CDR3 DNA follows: TGTGCCAGCAGTTTCAGCGGGGGGGCGCCAGAGACCCAGTACTTC. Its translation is CASSFSGGAPETQYF.

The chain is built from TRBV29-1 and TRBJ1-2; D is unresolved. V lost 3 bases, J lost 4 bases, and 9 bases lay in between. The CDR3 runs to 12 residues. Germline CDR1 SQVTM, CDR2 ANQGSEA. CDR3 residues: CSVDFLSYGYTF. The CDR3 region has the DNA TGCAGCGTTGATTTCCTGAGCTATGGCTACACCTTC.

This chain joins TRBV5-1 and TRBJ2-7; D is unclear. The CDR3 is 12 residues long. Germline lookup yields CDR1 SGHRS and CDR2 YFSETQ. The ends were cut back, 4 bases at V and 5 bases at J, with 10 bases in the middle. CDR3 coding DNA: TGCGCCAGCAGCACGGGTTGGAACGAGCAGTACTTC. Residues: CASSTGWNEQYF.

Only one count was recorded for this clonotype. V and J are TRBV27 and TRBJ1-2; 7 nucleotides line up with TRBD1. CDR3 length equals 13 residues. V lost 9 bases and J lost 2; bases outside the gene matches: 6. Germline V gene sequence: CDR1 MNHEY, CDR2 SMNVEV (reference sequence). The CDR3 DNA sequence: TGTGCCAGTACTCGGGACAGAAACTATGGCTACACCTTC. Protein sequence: CASTRDRNYGYTF.

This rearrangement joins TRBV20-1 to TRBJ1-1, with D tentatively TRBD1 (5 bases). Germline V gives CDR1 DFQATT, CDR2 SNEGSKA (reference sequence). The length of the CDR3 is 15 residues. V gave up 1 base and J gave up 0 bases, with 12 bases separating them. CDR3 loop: CSARAIQGLNTEAFF. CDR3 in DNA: TGCAGTGCTAGAGCCATTCAGGGACTGAACACTGAAGCTTTCTTT.

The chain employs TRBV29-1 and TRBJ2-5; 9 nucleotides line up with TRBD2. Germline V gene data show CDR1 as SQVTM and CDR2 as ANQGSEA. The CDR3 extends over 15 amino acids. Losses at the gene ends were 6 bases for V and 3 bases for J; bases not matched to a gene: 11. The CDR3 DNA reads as TGCAGCGTCTCCCTGAGCGGGGGGCCCAAAGAGACCCAGTACTTC. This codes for CSVSLSGGPKETQYF.

CDR3 amino acids: CASSYVGRNTEAFF. Here the CDR3 DNA reads TGTGCCAGCAGTTACGTGGGGAGGAACACTGAAGCTTTCTTT. The rearrangement links TRBV6-5 to TRBJ1-1; no clear D gene. With 2 bases removed from V and 1 base from J, the gap between germline ends came to 8 bases. The CDR3 is 14 residues long. Germline V gene sequence: CDR1 MNHEY, CDR2 SVGAGI.

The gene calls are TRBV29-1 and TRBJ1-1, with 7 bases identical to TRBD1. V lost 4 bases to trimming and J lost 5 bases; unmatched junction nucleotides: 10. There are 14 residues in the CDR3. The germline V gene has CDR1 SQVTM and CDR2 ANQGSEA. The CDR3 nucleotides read TGCAGCGTTGCGGATCGACAGGGAAGTACTGAAGCTTTCTTT. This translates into CSVADRQGSTEAFF.

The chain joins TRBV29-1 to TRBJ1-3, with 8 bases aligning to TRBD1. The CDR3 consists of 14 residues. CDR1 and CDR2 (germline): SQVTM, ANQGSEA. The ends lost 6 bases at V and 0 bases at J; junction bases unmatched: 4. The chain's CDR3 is CSVDREGSGNTIYF. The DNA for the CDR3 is TGCAGCGTGGACAGGGAAGGCTCTGGAAACACCATATATTTT. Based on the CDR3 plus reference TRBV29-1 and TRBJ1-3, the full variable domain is SAVISQKPSRDICQRGTSLTIQCQVDSQVTMMFWYRQQPGQSLTLIATANQGSEATYESGFVIDKFPISRPNLTFSTLTVSNMSPEDSSIYLCSVDREGSGNTIYFGEGSWLTVV.

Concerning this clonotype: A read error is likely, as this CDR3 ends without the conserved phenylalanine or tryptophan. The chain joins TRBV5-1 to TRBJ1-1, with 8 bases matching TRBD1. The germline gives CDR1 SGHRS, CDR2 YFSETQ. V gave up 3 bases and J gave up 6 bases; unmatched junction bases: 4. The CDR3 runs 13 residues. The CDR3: CASSSRTGPEAFL. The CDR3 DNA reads TGCGCCAGCAGCTCGAGGACAGGGCCTGAAGCTTTCCTT.

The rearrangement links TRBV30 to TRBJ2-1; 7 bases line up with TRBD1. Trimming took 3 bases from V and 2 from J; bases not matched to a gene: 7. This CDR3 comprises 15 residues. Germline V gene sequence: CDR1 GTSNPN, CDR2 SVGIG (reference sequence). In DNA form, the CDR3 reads TGTGCCTGGAGCCAACACAGGGGACCCTACAATGAGCAGTTCTTC. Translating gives CAWSQHRGPYNEQFF.

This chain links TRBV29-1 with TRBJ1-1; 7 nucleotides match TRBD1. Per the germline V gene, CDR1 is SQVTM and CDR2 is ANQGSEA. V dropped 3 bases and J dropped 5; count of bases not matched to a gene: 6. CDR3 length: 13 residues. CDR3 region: CSVDNRGGTEAFF. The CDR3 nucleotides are TGCAGCGTTGATAACAGGGGCGGGACTGAAGCTTTCTTT.

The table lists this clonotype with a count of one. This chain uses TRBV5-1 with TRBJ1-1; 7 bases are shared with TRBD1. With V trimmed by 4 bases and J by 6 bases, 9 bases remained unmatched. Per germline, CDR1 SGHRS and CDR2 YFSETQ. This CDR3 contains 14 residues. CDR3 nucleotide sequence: TGCGCCAGCAGCACCGGGACAGCCTCTCCTGAAGCTTTCTTT. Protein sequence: CASSTGTASPEAFF. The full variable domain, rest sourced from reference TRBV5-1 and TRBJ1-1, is KAGVTQTPRYLIKTRGQQVTLSCSPISGHRSVSWYQQTPGQGLQFLFEYFSETQRNKGNFPGRFSGRQFSNSRSEMNVSTLELGDSALYLCASSTGTASPEAFFGQGTRLTVV.

CDR3 nucleotides: TGCGCCAGCAGCTTGAGTCCTGACATGACTGTGAACACTGAAGCTTTCTTT. It is translated as CASSLSPDMTVNTEAFF. The chain recombines TRBV5-1 with TRBJ1-1, with D uncertain. V shed 1 base and J shed 0 bases, with 16 bases lying between them. From germline, CDR1 is SGHRS and CDR2 YFSETQ. This CDR3 spans 17 amino acids.